This note documents a single T cell receptor (beta chain) sequence. As yet, its antigen is unknown. This sample stems from a study of identical twins. Whole-study findings and limits: A partial confounding effect on zero-insertion analyses could come from invariant MAIT and iNKT cells. Excess sharing by twins proved weaker in beta out-of-frame sequences.

This CDR3 spans 13 amino acids. The germline V gene has CDR1 MNHEY and CDR2 SVGEGT. Trimming took 2 bases from V and 7 from J, leaving 12 bases between them. Healthy Caucasians, and only they, were the donors. One entry per CDR3 protein results from TCRdb running MiXCR on the 5' RACE reads. The sample gives under 900,000 distinct CDR3 sequences, about 20% of which show up once; over 10% is in the top ten. The same sample was also used in a study of T cells expressing NK-cell markers. That source reports: Sorted CD3+CD56+NKG2C+, CD3+CD56+NKG2C- and CD3+CD56-NKG2C+ T cells provided the TCR beta repertoires.

The rearrangement uses TRBV6-2 or TRBV6-3 and TRBJ2-7; the D call may be TRBD1 or TRBD2 (5 bases each). The sequence was collected from a woman aged 18-35 years in good health. The specimen sequenced was PBMCs. CDR3 coding DNA: TGTGCCAGCAGTTACAGGGGTCCGGGGGAGCAGTACTTC. Protein: CASSYRGPGEQYF.